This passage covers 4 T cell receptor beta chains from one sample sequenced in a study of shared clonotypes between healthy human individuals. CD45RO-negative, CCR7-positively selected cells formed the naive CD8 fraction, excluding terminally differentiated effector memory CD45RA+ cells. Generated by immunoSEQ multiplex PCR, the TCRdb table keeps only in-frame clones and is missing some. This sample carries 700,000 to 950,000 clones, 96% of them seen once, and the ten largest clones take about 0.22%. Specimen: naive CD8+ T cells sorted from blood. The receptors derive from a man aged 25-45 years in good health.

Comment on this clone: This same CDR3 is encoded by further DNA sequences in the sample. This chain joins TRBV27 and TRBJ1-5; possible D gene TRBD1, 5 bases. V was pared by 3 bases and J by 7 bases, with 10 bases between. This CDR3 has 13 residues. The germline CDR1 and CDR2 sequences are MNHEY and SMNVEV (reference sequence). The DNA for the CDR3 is TGTGCCAGCAGTTTGGGCGGGGGGCAGCCCCAGCATTTT. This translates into CASSLGGGQPQHF.

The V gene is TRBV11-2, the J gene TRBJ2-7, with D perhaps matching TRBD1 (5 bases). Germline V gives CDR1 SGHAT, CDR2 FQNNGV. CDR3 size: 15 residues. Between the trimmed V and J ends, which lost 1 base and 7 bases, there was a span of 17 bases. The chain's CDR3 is CASSLVVQGYYEQYF. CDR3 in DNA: TGTGCCAGCAGCTTAGTGGTCCAGGGTTACTATGAGCAGTACTTC.

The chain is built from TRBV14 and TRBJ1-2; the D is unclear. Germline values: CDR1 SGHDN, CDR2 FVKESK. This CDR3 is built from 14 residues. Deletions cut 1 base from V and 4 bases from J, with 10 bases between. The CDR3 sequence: CASSQAGRPYGYTF. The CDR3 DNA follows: TGTGCCAGCAGCCAAGCCGGCAGACCCTATGGCTACACCTTC.

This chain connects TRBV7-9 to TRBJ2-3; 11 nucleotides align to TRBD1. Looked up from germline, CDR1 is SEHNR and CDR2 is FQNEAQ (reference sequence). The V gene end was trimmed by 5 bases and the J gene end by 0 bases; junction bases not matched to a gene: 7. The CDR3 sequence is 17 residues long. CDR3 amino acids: CASSPGQGAISTDTQYF. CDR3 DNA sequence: TGTGCCAGCAGCCCCGGACAGGGGGCGATCAGCACAGATACGCAGTATTTT.